This T cell receptor (beta chain) was documented in a study of cytomegalovirus exposure and HLA in healthy donors. Turning to this clone: What it binds is unknown.

Study-level points and caveats: In the analysis, some V segments, TRBV6-2 and TRBV6-3 included, were excluded as indistinguishable.

Researchers ran the PCR with 60 Vbeta and 13 Jbeta primers. Generated by immunoSEQ multiplex PCR, the TCRdb table keeps only in-frame clones and is missing some. The sample shows 200,000 or so clones, approximately 80% of them seen only once. The CDR3 extends over 15 amino acids. Germline CDR1 is SEHNR and CDR2 is FQNEAQ (reference sequence). Trimming pared 3 bases from V and 0 bases from J, leaving 10 bases between. The receptor's source is a man in his forties in good health and CMV-seronegative. Sequences were obtained from PBMCs. The V gene is TRBV7-9, the J gene TRBJ2-3; unclear D gene. The CDR3 DNA reads TGTGCCAGCAGCTTTGGCGCGGATAGCACAGATACGCAGTATTTT. Its translation is CASSFGADSTDTQYF.